This T cell receptor (beta chain) stems from a study of blood T cell repertoires in COVID-19. Overall study context: Samples of COVID-19 (acute and convalescent) were obtained from the United States, Italy and Spain. Nucleic acid was either cDNA or gDNA, and it came from T cells, B-cell-depleted T cells, or PBMCs.

Original analysis: From reference gene primer amplification, estimates of nucleated cell counts were derived. Only in-frame clones appear in the TCRdb table, and some are missing; sequencing was by immunoSEQ multiplex PCR. That table furnishes V, J and clone size, whereas the DNA furnished D and trimming. The sample records roughly 250,000 clones, around 89% being singletons. This clone is a singleton in its sample. Germline CDR1 is KGHDR and CDR2 is SFDVKD. With 4 bases removed from V and 11 bases from J, the gap between germline ends came to 19 bases. The CDR3 spans 15 residues. Material: peripheral blood. This clonotype originated in a woman aged 40 to 50 who had recovered from COVID-19. This rearrangement joins TRBV24-1 to TRBJ1-4, with a weak D call TRBD1 (5 bases). CDR3 amino acids: CATSDPKSGQGKLFF. In nucleotides, the CDR3 is TGTGCCACCAGTGACCCCAAGTCCGGGCAGGGTAAACTGTTTTTT.